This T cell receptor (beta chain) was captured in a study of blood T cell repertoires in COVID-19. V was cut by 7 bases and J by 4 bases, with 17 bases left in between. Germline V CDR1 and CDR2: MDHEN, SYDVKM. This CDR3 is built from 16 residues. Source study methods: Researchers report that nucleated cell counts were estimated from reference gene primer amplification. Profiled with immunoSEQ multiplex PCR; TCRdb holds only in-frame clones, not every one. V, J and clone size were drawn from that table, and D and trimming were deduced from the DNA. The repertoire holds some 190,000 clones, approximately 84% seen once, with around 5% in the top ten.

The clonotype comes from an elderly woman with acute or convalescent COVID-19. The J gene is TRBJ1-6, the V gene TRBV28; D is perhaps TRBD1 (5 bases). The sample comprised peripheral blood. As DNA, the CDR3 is TGTGCCAGCACCCCGGGGGGAGACATTTATAATTCACCCCTCCACTTT. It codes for CASTPGGDIYNSPLHF.